The present T cell receptor beta chain was sequenced within a study of cytomegalovirus exposure and HLA in healthy donors. About the study: Some 85 million unique TCRs, all from HLA-typed donors, were included in an early release of the data.

The ends lost 2 bases at V and 6 bases at J; junction bases unmatched: 7. The germline gives CDR1 MNHEY, CDR2 SVGAGI. The CDR3 extends over 16 amino acids. General observations from the study: One variant, a missense change in DCLRE1C, was linked in a later analysis to TCR beta V- and J-gene trimming. It has been reported that TCR beta sequences accurately predicted the HLA-A and HLA-B alleles of most subjects.

As for this clone: Antigen unknown.

It was with 60 Vbeta and 13 Jbeta primers that the PCR ran. The method was immunoSEQ multiplex PCR; TCRdb's version includes in-frame clones alone and lacks a portion of them. Recorded for this sample: approximately 79,000 clones. The sequence was collected from a boy aged 5-17 years in good health and CMV-seronegative. The chain is built from TRBV6-5 and TRBJ2-2; 9 nucleotides align to TRBD1. Material for sequencing was PBMCs. The CDR3 protein is CASSYPGTGFPGELFF. CDR3 DNA: TGTGCCAGCAGTTACCCCGGGACAGGGTTTCCCGGGGAGCTGTTTTTT.